A single sample gave rise to the 10 T cell receptor beta chains below, sequenced in a study of tissue T cells after allogeneic stem cell transplantation. Method: immunoSEQ multiplex PCR; TCRdb's copy keeps in-frame clones and lacks some. The table lists thousands of clones, about two thirds of them singletons. Sample: blood. Receptors were obtained from a female BALB/c mouse in good health. The strain bears MHC haplotype H2-d.

Concerning this clone: Gene and germline names: mouse. The read halts 1 residue ahead of the CDR3 end, with the missing end drawn from the germline J gene. The genes are TRBV13-1 and TRBJ1-1, with D possibly being TRBD1 (6 bases). CDR1 is NSHNY and CDR2 is SYGAGN in the germline V gene. This CDR3 is built from 13 residues. V was trimmed by 4 bases and J by 3 bases, leaving 10 bases between them. The sequenced CDR3 bases are TGTGCCAGCAGTTCAGGGGAGTACACAGAAGTCTTC. Translating it yields CASSSGEYTEVF. In full, the CDR3 is CASSSGEYTEVFF.

A remark on this clone: Germline and genes: mouse. Read coverage stops 1 residue before the CDR3 terminus; the germline J gene supplies the remainder. The chain has TRBV20 and TRBJ2-7, with 12 bases fitting TRBD2. Germline loops: CDR1 GFQATS, CDR2 STVNSAI. With V trimmed by 2 bases and J by 8 bases, 4 bases remained unmatched. This CDR3 spans 13 amino acids. Incomplete CDR3 DNA: TGTGGTGCTAGGAGGACTGGGGGGGGGCAACAGTAC. This sequence encodes CGARRTGGGQQY. From start to end, the CDR3 is CGARRTGGGQQYF.

A word on this clone: Gene names refer to mouse genes. Coverage ceases 1 residue before the CDR3 finishes, and the germline J gene fills in the end. The chain couples TRBV13-2 to TRBJ2-4, with D perhaps matching TRBD1 (5 bases). The CDR3 is 14 residues long. The V gene's germline CDR1 is NNHNN and CDR2 SYGAGS (reference sequence). Trimming shortened V by 1 base and J by 0 bases, and 6 bases separated the two germline ends. The CDR3 loop is CASGDRGSQNTLYF. The part of the CDR3 DNA that was read is TGTGCCAGCGGTGATAGGGGTAGTCAAAACACCTTGTAC.

As concerns this clone: Genes here carry mouse names. The read is 1 residue too short to cover the CDR3 end, so that end is filled in from the germline J gene. V gene TRBV4 combines with J gene TRBJ1-6; D gene unclear. TRBJ1-6 is treated as an ORF (open reading frame) with a function not yet certain. From germline, CDR1 is LGHDT and CDR2 YNNKQL (reference sequence). The CDR3 loop spans 15 amino acids. Trimming removed 5 bases at V and 0 bases at J, with 8 bases between. CDR3: CASSQKNSYNSPLYF. The part of the CDR3 DNA that was read is TGTGCCAGCAGCCAGAAAAATTCCTATAATTCGCCCCTCTAC.

To note about this clone: The genes are named according to mouse. The CDR3 goes on 1 residue after the read ends, and that part is filled in from the germline J gene. The rearrangement uses TRBV31 and TRBJ2-1, with TRBD1 matching 9 bases. V shed 3 bases, J shed 5 bases, and the junction held 8 bases outside the gene matches. This CDR3 comprises 15 residues. The germline CDR1 and CDR2 sequences are GKSSPN and SITVG. The CDR3 spells CAWSLIRDRDAEQFF. The part of the CDR3 DNA that was read is TGTGCCTGGAGCCTCATCCGGGACAGGGATGCTGAGCAGTTC.

Comments on this clone: Gene names and germline match the mouse. The CDR3 loop is CASSVRDRDTEVFF. The CDR3 bases that were read are TGTGCCAGCAGTGTCCGGGACAGGGACACAGAAGTCTTC. This chain links TRBV13-1 with TRBJ1-1, with 9 nucleotides matching TRBD1. The CDR3 end is not reached by the read, which stops 1 residue before it; the germline J gene fills it in. The junction had 3 bases not matched to a gene; V was cut back by 3 bases and J by 3 bases. The germline V gene has CDR1 NSHNY and CDR2 SYGAGN. The CDR3 is 14 amino acids.

A word on this clone: Gene labels here are mouse ones. The CDR3 end lies 1 residue beyond the end of the read and is filled in from the germline J gene. This chain joins TRBV17 and TRBJ1-4; D not certain. V shed 1 base and J shed 0 bases, with 6 bases lying between them. The CDR3 runs 15 residues. Germline V gene data show CDR1 as MNHDT and CDR2 as YYDKIL. CDR3 sequence: CASSRGQFSNERLFF. CDR3 DNA, as far as it was read: TGTGCTAGCAGTAGAGGCCAATTTTCCAACGAAAGATTATTT.

This clone has a handful of counts. The genes and germline here are from mouse. The read gets to within 1 residue of the CDR3 end, and the germline J gene fills in the rest. This rearrangement joins TRBV31 to TRBJ2-1; tentative D call: TRBD1 (7 bases). The CDR3 has 15 residues. Trimming removed 0 bases from V and 1 base from J, with 10 bases in between. In germline, CDR1 is GKSSPN, CDR2 SITVG. This CDR3 is CAWSLGGGNYAEQFF. Partial CDR3 DNA: TGTGCCTGGAGTCTAGGAGGGGGCAACTATGCTGAGCAGTTC.

Of note for this clone: Gene labels here are mouse ones. The read halts 1 residue ahead of the CDR3 end, with the missing end drawn from the germline J gene. The V call is TRBV31, the J call TRBJ2-5, with 7 bases lining up with TRBD2. CDR1 is GKSSPN, CDR2 SITVG, per germline. The CDR3 extends over 14 amino acids. The V gene end was trimmed by 0 bases and the J gene end by 5 bases; junction bases not matched to a gene: 5. The CDR3 loop reads CAWSLSSGGDTQYF. Incomplete CDR3 DNA: TGTGCCTGGAGTCTCTCATCTGGGGGAGACACCCAGTAC.

On this clone itself: Gene names and germline match the mouse. The read comes to an end 1 residue before the CDR3 does, leaving the germline J gene to fill in the end. The chain recombines TRBV13-2 with TRBJ2-5; 10 nucleotides align to TRBD2. The CDR3 covers 14 residues. Germline CDR1 and CDR2: NNHNN and SYGAGS (reference sequence). V shed 4 bases and J 3 bases; nucleotides not matched to a gene: 2. The chain's CDR3 is CASGSLGGQDTQYF. CDR3 DNA, as far as it was read: TGTGCCAGCGGTTCACTGGGGGGGCAAGACACCCAGTAC.